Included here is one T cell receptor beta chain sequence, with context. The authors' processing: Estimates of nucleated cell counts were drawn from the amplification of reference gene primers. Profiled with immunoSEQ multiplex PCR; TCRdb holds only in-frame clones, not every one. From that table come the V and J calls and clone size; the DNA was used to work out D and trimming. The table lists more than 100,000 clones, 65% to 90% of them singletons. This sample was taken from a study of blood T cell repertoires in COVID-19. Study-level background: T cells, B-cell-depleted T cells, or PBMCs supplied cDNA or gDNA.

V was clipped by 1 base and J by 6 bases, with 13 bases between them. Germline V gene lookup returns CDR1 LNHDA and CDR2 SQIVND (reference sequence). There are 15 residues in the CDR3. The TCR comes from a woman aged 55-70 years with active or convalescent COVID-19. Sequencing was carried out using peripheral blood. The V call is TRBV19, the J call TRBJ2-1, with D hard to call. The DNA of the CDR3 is TGTGCCAGTAGTATAGCAGCTCAGCTAGTCAATGAGCAGTTCTTC. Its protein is CASSIAAQLVNEQFF.